This entry lists 4 T cell receptor beta chains sequenced from one sample in a study of T cells in Graves' hyperthyroidism and ophthalmopathy. The TCR beta CDR3 regions underwent amplification using RNA transcripts as the source. When the TCR CDR3 underwent first-round RT-PCR, the HTBI primer set was used. TCRdb analysed the multiplex PCR reads with MiXCR anew, one entry per CDR3 protein. The data contain around 600,000 distinct CDR3 sequences, more than 12% of them singletons. The sequencing sample was made of blood. The receptors shown here come from a woman aged 45-59 years with Graves' ophthalmopathy.

This clonotype was observed many times. The rearrangement uses TRBV12-3 or TRBV12-4 and TRBJ2-3, with TRBD2 matching 9 bases. The CDR3 runs to 16 residues. V was clipped by 5 bases and J by 4 bases; unmatched bases: 10. CDR3 protein: CASSRRPGLAADTQYF. The CDR3 DNA reads TGTGCCAGCAGTCGAAGACCGGGACTAGCAGCAGATACGCAGTATTTT.

This clonotype came up many times. The V call is TRBV29-1, the J call TRBJ2-3; D gene ambiguous. This CDR3 is built from 12 residues. Germline V gene sequence: CDR1 SQVTM, CDR2 ANQGSEA. Deletions cut 6 bases from V and 2 bases from J, with 9 bases between. CDR3 loop: CSVVGLTDTQYF. In DNA form, the CDR3 reads TGCAGCGTGGTTGGGCTCACAGATACGCAGTATTTT.

In its sample, this clonotype was seen many times. V gene TRBV27 combines with J gene TRBJ2-1, with 12 bases matching TRBD2. The CDR3 length is 14 residues. CDR1 is MNHEY and CDR2 is SMNVEV in the germline V gene (reference sequence). V was clipped by 4 bases and J by 6 bases; unmatched bases: 1. The CDR3 DNA is TGTGCCAGCAGTTCGGGACTAGCGGGCAATGAGCAGTTCTTC. Its protein is CASSSGLAGNEQFF.

The chain joins TRBV27 to TRBJ1-1; D might be TRBD1 (6 bases). The CDR3 covers 13 residues. Trimming pared 6 bases from V and 7 bases from J, leaving 15 bases between. Germline values: CDR1 MNHEY, CDR2 SMNVEV (reference sequence). The CDR3 region is CASSDGGRNEAFF. DNA of the CDR3: TGTGCCAGCAGCGACGGGGGGCGTAATGAAGCTTTCTTT.